This T cell receptor beta chain was recorded in a study of blood T cell repertoires in COVID-19. Study-wide context: Material from acute and convalescent COVID-19 was sourced from the United States, Italy and Spain. From T cells, B-cell-depleted T cells, or PBMCs came the material, which was cDNA or gDNA.

As originally analysed: How many nucleated cells were present was estimated from reference gene primer amplification. This table comes from immunoSEQ multiplex PCR, and its TCRdb copy is limited to in-frame clones, with some not included. V, J and clone size derive from that table, while D and trimming were established from the DNA sequence. The sample includes 100,000 to 150,000 clones, about four fifths of them seen just once. This CDR3 spans 15 amino acids. Trimming at V came to 3 bases and at J to 2 bases, leaving 4 bases not matched to a gene. The germline gives CDR1 LNHNV, CDR2 YYDKDF (reference sequence).

The J gene is TRBJ2-1, the V gene TRBV15; TRBD2 agrees at 7 bases. The sample comprised peripheral blood. The sequence came from an elderly man with active or convalescent COVID-19. The CDR3 DNA reads as TGTGCCACCAGCAGCGTTCTAGCGGCCTACAATGAGCAGTTCTTC. Protein sequence: CATSSVLAAYNEQFF. The whole variable domain, remainder taken from reference TRBV15 and TRBJ2-1, is DAMVIQNPRYQVTQFGKPVTLSCSQTLNHNVMYWYQQKSSQAPKLLFHYYDKDFNNEADTPDNFQSRRPNTSFCFLDIRSPGLGDTAMYLCATSSVLAAYNEQFFGPGTRLTVL.